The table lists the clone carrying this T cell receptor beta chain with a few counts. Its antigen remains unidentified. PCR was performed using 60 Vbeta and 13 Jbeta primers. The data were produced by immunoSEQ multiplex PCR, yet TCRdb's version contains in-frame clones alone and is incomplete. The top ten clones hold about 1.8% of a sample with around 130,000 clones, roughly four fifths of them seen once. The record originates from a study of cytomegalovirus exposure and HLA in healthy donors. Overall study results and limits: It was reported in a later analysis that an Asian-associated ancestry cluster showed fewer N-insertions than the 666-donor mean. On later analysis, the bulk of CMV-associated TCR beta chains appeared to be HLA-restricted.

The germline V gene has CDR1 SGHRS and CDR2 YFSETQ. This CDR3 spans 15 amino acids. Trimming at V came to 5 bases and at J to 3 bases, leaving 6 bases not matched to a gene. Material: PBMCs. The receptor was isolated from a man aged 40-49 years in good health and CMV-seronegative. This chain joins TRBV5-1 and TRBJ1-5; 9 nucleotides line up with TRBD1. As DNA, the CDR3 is TGCGCCAGCAGTTGGACAGGGGAATACAATCAGCCCCAGCATTTT. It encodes CASSWTGEYNQPQHF.